This T cell receptor (beta chain) was recovered during a study of T cells in Graves' hyperthyroidism and ophthalmopathy. This CDR3 comprises 16 residues. Germline values: CDR1 MDHEN, CDR2 SYDVKM. V lost 7 bases and J lost 5; bases outside the gene matches: 10. This clonotype came up many times. TCR beta CDR3 region amplification was performed from RNA transcripts. First-round RT-PCR targeting the TCR CDR3 was performed with the HTBI primer set. TCRdb re-derived calls from the multiplex PCR reads in MiXCR, one entry per CDR3 protein. Of some 510,000 distinct CDR3 sequences listed, around 20% are singletons. Fresh peripheral blood, 8 to 10 ml, was the source of the PBMCs.

The clonotype originates from a man younger than 30 with Graves' hyperthyroidism. This chain links TRBV28 with TRBJ2-2; 10 positions match TRBD1. Sequencing was carried out using blood. CDR3 DNA: TGTGCCAGCACCCCCCCCGGGACAGGGGAGACCGGGGAGCTGTTTTTT. This gives the protein CASTPPGTGETGELFF. Variable domain in full (rest from reference TRBV28 and TRBJ2-2): DVKVTQSSRYLVKRTGEKVFLECVQDMDHENMFWYRQDPGLGLRLIYFSYDVKMKEKGDIPEGYSVSREKKERFSLILESASTNQTSMYLCASTPPGTGETGELFFGEGSRLTVL.